Listed here are 17 T cell receptor beta chains from one sample, sequenced in a study of vaccination and CD4 T cells after COVID-19. The Oncomine TCR Beta short-read assay generated sequence data from the DNA of cultured CD4+ T cells. TCRdb itself ran the PCR reads through MiXCR, one entry per CDR3 protein. This sample has about 6,000 distinct CDR3 sequences; roughly 50% occur once, and the top ten carry around a quarter. Treatment of the sample: roughly ten-day PBMC culture with coronavirus spike peptide pools or control peptides (ViraFEST assay). Collection of the unexposed donor's CD4+ T cells took place before the COVID-19 pandemic (2011-2018). These receptors have no identified antigens. The specimen sequenced was CD4+ T cells from blood, cultured in vitro. The receptors originated from a human donor in good health.

The V gene is TRBV12-3 or TRBV12-4, the J gene TRBJ2-7; the match to TRBD1 covers 10 bases. This CDR3 has 14 residues. Unmatched junction bases numbered 5, after V lost 3 bases and J lost 6 bases. CDR3 nucleotides: TGTGCCAGCAGTTTGGGACAGGGGCAAAGCGAGCAGTACTTC. Translation gives CASSLGQGQSEQYF.

The chain employs TRBV30 and TRBJ1-5; possible D gene TRBD1, 5 bases. Trimming took off 0 bases at V and 0 bases at J, with 12 bases between the two ends. This CDR3 region has 16 residues. Germline V lookup: CDR1 GTSNPN, CDR2 SVGIG (reference sequence). The chain's CDR3 is CAWSVAGVLSNQPQHF. Here the CDR3 DNA reads TGTGCCTGGAGTGTTGCGGGGGTCCTTAGCAATCAGCCCCAGCATTTT.

This clonotype was found a few times. V usage is TRBV21-1 and J usage is TRBJ1-1. TRBV21-1 is a recognized pseudogene. The CDR3 consists of 14 residues. The chain's CDR3 is CASSADGVNTEAFF. The CDR3 DNA reads as TGTGCCAGCAGCGCTGACGGTGTAAACACTGAAGCTTTCTTT.

This clonotype has more than one count but fewer than ten. V is TRBV7-6 and J is TRBJ2-1; D not resolved. Germline-derived CDR1 and CDR2 are SGHVS and FNYEAQ. The CDR3 totals 16 residues. V gave up 4 bases and J gave up 0 bases, with 13 bases separating them. CDR3 in amino acids: CASSSVPPSSYNEQFF. The CDR3 bases are TGTGCCAGCAGCTCAGTACCGCCGAGCTCCTACAATGAGCAGTTCTTC.

Comment on this clonotype: An end of the junction differs from the germline gene, which may be a read error. V and J are TRBV19 and TRBJ1-1; D gene ambiguous. The CDR3 sequence is 13 residues long. Per germline, CDR1 LNHDA and CDR2 SQIVND (reference sequence). CDR3 amino acids: CASSVEADTEAFF. CDR3 coding DNA: TGTGCCAGTAGTGTAGAGGCCGACACTGAAGCTTTCTTT.

The rearrangement links TRBV28 to TRBJ1-2, with D hard to call. Trimming left V 7 bases short and J 1 base short, with 13 bases between. The CDR3 extends over 14 amino acids. Germline CDR1 and CDR2: MDHEN and SYDVKM. The CDR3 DNA is TGTGCCAGCATGACTTCCAGCTATAACTATGGCTACACCTTC. This sequence encodes CASMTSSYNYGYTF.

The chain combines TRBV27 with TRBJ2-7, with 13 bases fitting TRBD2. Germline loops: CDR1 MNHEY, CDR2 SMNVEV (reference sequence). CDR3 length: 15 residues. The junction had 4 bases not matched to a gene; V was cut back by 6 bases and J by 2 bases. The CDR3 DNA sequence: TGTGCCAGCAGCCTGACTAGCGGGGGGCCCTACGAGCAGTACTTC. Encoded protein: CASSLTSGGPYEQYF.

This clonotype occurred a few times. The V and J genes are TRBV6-2 or TRBV6-3 and TRBJ2-2; weak D call: TRBD1 (5 bases). Germline CDR1 MNHEY, CDR2 SVGEGT. The V and J ends lost 6 bases and 5 bases respectively, with 10 bases between them. There are 13 residues in the CDR3. The CDR3 reads CASRHTGTGELFF. In DNA form, the CDR3 reads TGTGCCAGCAGACATACAGGAACCGGGGAGCTGTTTTTT.

CDR3 DNA sequence: TGTGCCTGGGGACAGGGGTCTAATCAGCCCCAGCATTTT. This encodes CAWGQGSNQPQHF. The chain is built from TRBV30 and TRBJ1-5; 9 nucleotides align to TRBD1. In germline, CDR1 is GTSNPN, CDR2 SVGIG (reference sequence). CDR3 length: 13 residues. Trimming took 5 bases from V and 4 from J; bases not matched to a gene: 3. Filled out from reference TRBV30 and TRBJ1-5, the complete variable domain reads SQTIHQWPATLVQPVGSPLSLECTVEGTSNPNLYWYRQAAGRGLQLLFYSVGIGQISSEVPQNLSASRPQDRQFILSSKKLLLSDSGFYLCAWGQGSNQPQHFGDGTRLSIL.

This clonotype was found once. The chain is built from TRBV12-3 or TRBV12-4 and TRBJ2-7, with D perhaps matching TRBD1 (7 bases). The CDR3 contains 15 residues. V shed 6 bases and J shed 2 bases, with 17 bases lying between them. CDR3 region: CASRLGGQKTYEQYF. As DNA, the CDR3 is TGTGCCAGCAGACTGGGGGGACAGAAAACCTACGAGCAGTACTTC.

The count of this clonotype is one. One end of the junction fails to match germline, which may point to a read error. This chain joins TRBV6-2 or TRBV6-3 and TRBJ1-2; D remains unclear. Germline V gives CDR1 MNHEY, CDR2 SVGEGT. This CDR3 region has 13 residues. CDR3 in DNA: TGTGCCAGCAGCCTCCTTTCGACCTATGACTACACCTTC. Residues: CASSLLSTYDYTF.

This clonotype was observed once. The V call is TRBV6-1, the J call TRBJ2-2; 9 nucleotides match TRBD1. V lost 4 bases, J lost 1 base, and 7 bases stayed unmatched. This CDR3 has 17 residues. Germline V gene data show CDR1 as MNHNS and CDR2 as SASEGT. DNA for the CDR3: TGTGCCAGCAGTGGTACCCGACAGGGGGGGAACACCGGGGAGCTGTTTTTT. Translated, it gives CASSGTRQGGNTGELFF.

This chain joins TRBV5-1 and TRBJ1-6; no reliable D call. Trimming removed 1 base from V and 5 bases from J, with 10 bases in between. The CDR3 runs to 15 residues. Germline V lookup: CDR1 SGHRS, CDR2 YFSETQ. CDR3 DNA: TGCGCCAGCAGCTTGCGGACCAGCCATAATTCACCCCTCCACTTT. Amino acids: CASSLRTSHNSPLHF.

V gene TRBV27 combines with J gene TRBJ1-1, with D uncertain. V gave up 0 bases and J gave up 0 bases, with 5 bases separating them. The germline CDR1 and CDR2 sequences are MNHEY and SMNVEV (reference sequence). The CDR3 has 14 amino acids. CDR3 nucleotides: TGTGCCAGCAGTTTATCCTTTATGAACACTGAAGCTTTCTTT. Translation: CASSLSFMNTEAFF.

This clonotype came up a few times. The rearrangement joins TRBV30 to TRBJ1-2; D not certain. Germline V gene data show CDR1 as GTSNPN and CDR2 as SVGIG (reference sequence). The CDR3 loop spans 14 amino acids. V lost 0 bases, J lost 10 bases, and 18 bases lay in between. CDR3 bases: TGTGCCTGGAGTGTAGCCAGGAGGTCATTAGCCTACACCTTC. Encoded protein: CAWSVARRSLAYTF. Full variable domain (rest looked up from reference TRBV30 and TRBJ1-2): SQTIHQWPATLVQPVGSPLSLECTVEGTSNPNLYWYRQAAGRGLQLLFYSVGIGQISSEVPQNLSASRPQDRQFILSSKKLLLSDSGFYLCAWSVARRSLAYTFGSGTRLTVV.

The chain joins TRBV6-5 to TRBJ2-3; D not certain. Germline V gives CDR1 MNHEY, CDR2 SVGAGI. This CDR3 is built from 15 residues. V was clipped by 1 base and J by 0 bases, with 8 bases between them. Written as DNA, the CDR3 is TGTGCCAGCAGTTACTTGGGCGCAAGCACAGATACGCAGTATTTT. It translates to CASSYLGASTDTQYF.

The chain has TRBV29-1 and TRBJ2-1; TRBD2 matches 9 bases. With 7 bases clipped from V and 5 bases from J, the junction kept 9 bases outside the gene matches. Germline V gene sequence: CDR1 SQVTM, CDR2 ANQGSEA. The CDR3 has 14 amino acids. CDR3 nucleotides: TGCAGCGCTAAGGTCGGACTAGCGAACAATGAGCAGTTCTTC. Amino acid sequence: CSAKVGLANNEQFF.